These 12 T cell receptor beta chains were sequenced from one sample in a study of blood T cell repertoires in COVID-19. Libraries were prepared by immunoSEQ multiplex PCR; TCRdb keeps only in-frame clonotypes and omits some of them. This table has 150,000 to 200,000 clones, less than 85% appearing once. Sequencing input: peripheral blood. These receptors all come from a man aged 50 or older who had recovered from COVID-19.

The rearrangement links TRBV18 to TRBJ2-3; a possible D gene is TRBD1 (6 bases). The CDR3 has 14 residues. Germline V CDR1 and CDR2: KGHSH, LQKENI. V lost 3 bases, J lost 4 bases, and 11 bases lay in between. The CDR3 DNA reads as TGTGCCAGCTCACCGGGGGCAGGCTCAGATACGCAGTATTTT. Its translation is CASSPGAGSDTQYF.

The rearrangement uses TRBV9 and TRBJ2-1, with D possibly TRBD1 on 5 matching bases. The CDR3 contains 15 residues. V lost 3 bases and J lost 0, with 10 bases in between. Germline CDR1 SGDLS, CDR2 YYNGEE. As DNA, the CDR3 is TGTGCCAGCAGCGCCAGGGAACTCTCCTACAATGAGCAGTTCTTC. Translation: CASSARELSYNEQFF.

This clone was picked up a small number of times. V gene TRBV11-2 combines with J gene TRBJ2-1; 8 bases are shared with TRBD2. Trimming at V came to 1 base and at J to 8 bases, leaving 4 bases not matched to a gene. Germline CDR1 is SGHAT and CDR2 is FQNNGV. This CDR3 is built from 14 residues. The chain's CDR3 is CASSLAGGWDEQFF. The CDR3 DNA follows: TGTGCCAGCAGCTTAGCGGGAGGGTGGGATGAGCAGTTCTTC.

As DNA, the CDR3 is TGTGCCAGCAGCGGACTAGCGGGATCTAGCACAGATACGCAGTATTTT. It encodes CASSGLAGSSTDTQYF. The chain employs TRBV11-2 and TRBJ2-3, with 12 positions matching TRBD2. Trimming cost V 5 bases and J 0 bases; bases outside gene matches: 3. The CDR3 loop spans 16 amino acids. The germline CDR1 and CDR2 sequences are SGHAT and FQNNGV.

The chain employs TRBV6-1 and TRBJ2-2; 8 positions agree with TRBD1. The CDR3 totals 16 residues. Per the germline V gene, CDR1 is MNHNS and CDR2 is SASEGT. Losses at the gene ends were 3 bases for V and 4 bases for J; bases not matched to a gene: 7. The CDR3 loop is CASSEHRDRSTGELFF. The CDR3 DNA follows: TGTGCCAGCAGTGAGCACCGGGACAGGTCCACCGGGGAGCTGTTTTTT.

Turning to this clone: The junction and the germline gene differ at one end; a read error may be behind it. This chain joins TRBV30 and TRBJ2-4; 9 bases line up with TRBD2. This CDR3 region has 13 residues. Germline CDR1 is GTSNPN and CDR2 is SVGIG (reference sequence). Written as DNA, the CDR3 is TGTGCCTGGGGCGGGAGGGCCACAAACATTCAGTACTTC. It yields the protein CAWGGRATNIQYF.

The chain carries TRBV6-5 and TRBJ2-7; the match to TRBD2 covers 8 bases. Germline CDR1 reads MNHEY; CDR2 reads SVGAGI. The CDR3 covers 14 residues. V was pared by 5 bases and J by 3 bases, with 6 bases of the junction left unmatched. Written as DNA, the CDR3 is TGTGCCAGCAGTCGGGGGGGAGAGGTCTACGAGCAGTACTTC. Residues: CASSRGGEVYEQYF.

The gene calls are TRBV4-2 and TRBJ2-1, with D unclear. The germline gives CDR1 LGHNA, CDR2 YNFKEQ. The CDR3 length is 16 residues. V was pared by 0 bases and J by 2 bases, with 11 bases between. DNA for the CDR3: TGTGCCAGCAGCCAAGACCCGCCCGAGGCCTACAATGAGCAGTTCTTC. Protein product: CASSQDPPEAYNEQFF.

This sequence joins TRBV28 and TRBJ1-4; 9 bases align to TRBD1. Per germline, CDR1 MDHEN and CDR2 SYDVKM. CDR3 length: 16 amino acids. The V and J ends lost 0 bases and 8 bases, in that order; junction bases with no gene match: 7. The CDR3 nucleotides are TGTGCCAGCAGTTTATGGGCCGGGGACAGGGAGGAAAAACTGTTTTTT. This translates into CASSLWAGDREEKLFF.

The chain employs TRBV3-1 (or the pseudogene TRBV3-2) and TRBJ2-1; 8 bases map to TRBD1. Germline V lookup: CDR1 LGHDT, CDR2 YNNKEL (reference sequence). This CDR3 contains 15 residues. The junction had 7 bases not matched to a gene; V was cut back by 5 bases and J by 4 bases. The CDR3 loop reads CASSFDRGAYNEQFF. The DNA for the CDR3 is TGTGCCAGCAGCTTCGACAGGGGAGCTTACAATGAGCAGTTCTTC.

The chain links TRBV14 to TRBJ2-3; no clear D gene. Trimming left V 4 bases short and J 9 bases short, with 17 bases between. CDR1 and CDR2 from the germline V gene are SGHDN and FVKESK. The CDR3 length is 14 residues. The CDR3 sequence is CASSPVGLGGTQYF. The CDR3 DNA is TGTGCCAGCAGCCCAGTGGGCTTGGGTGGCACGCAGTATTTT.

There are a few counts of this clone. One end of the junction fails to match germline, which may point to a read error. V and J are TRBV7-9 and TRBJ2-1; 7 bases match TRBD2. The CDR3 runs 13 residues. CDR1 is SEHNR and CDR2 is FQNEAQ in the germline V gene (reference sequence). The CDR3 bases are TGTGCCAGCAGCCTGAGCTCTAGCGGCATAAAACTCTTC. This gives the protein CASSLSSSGIKLF.